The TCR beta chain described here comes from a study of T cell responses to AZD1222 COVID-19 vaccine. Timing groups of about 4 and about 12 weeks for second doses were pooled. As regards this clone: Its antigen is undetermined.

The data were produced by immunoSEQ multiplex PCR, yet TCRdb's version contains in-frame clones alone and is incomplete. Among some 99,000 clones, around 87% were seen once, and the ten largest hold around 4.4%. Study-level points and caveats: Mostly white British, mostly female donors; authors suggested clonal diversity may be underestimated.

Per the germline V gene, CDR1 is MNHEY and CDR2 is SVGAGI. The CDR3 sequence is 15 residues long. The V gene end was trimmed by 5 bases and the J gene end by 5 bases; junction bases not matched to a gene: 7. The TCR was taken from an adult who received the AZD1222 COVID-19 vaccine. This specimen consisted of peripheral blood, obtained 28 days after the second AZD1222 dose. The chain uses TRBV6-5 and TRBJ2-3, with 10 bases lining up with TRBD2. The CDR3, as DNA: TGTGCCAGCAGTCAGTCTAGCGGGGGAAAAGATACGCAGTATTTT. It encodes CASSQSSGGKDTQYF.